This TCR beta chain was sequenced for a study of T cells in Graves' hyperthyroidism and ophthalmopathy. At the level of the study: Before any treatment, at initial diagnosis, peripheral blood was collected.

This clonotype came up many times. The antigen remains undetermined. There are 17 residues in the CDR3. The V gene end was trimmed by 7 bases and the J gene end by 2 bases; junction bases not matched to a gene: 12. CDR1 is MNHEY and CDR2 is SVGEGT in the germline V gene. Study-level findings and limits: Most thyroid clonotypes with frequency above 0.001 were detected in blood.

Researchers amplified the TCR beta CDR3 regions from RNA transcripts. Researchers ran a first-round RT-PCR on the TCR CDR3 using the HTBI primer set. TCRdb itself ran the multiplex PCR reads through MiXCR, one entry per CDR3 protein. The sample includes under 450,000 distinct CDR3 sequences, approximately 14% of them seen just once. Recently diagnosed hyperthyroidism of less than 2 months' duration affected patients aged 18 to 65. Used for diagnoses were clinical symptoms, serum thyroxine and TRAb, thyroid ultrasound and orbital computed tomography. Sequencing input: blood. This TCR came from a woman under 30 with Graves' hyperthyroidism. V is TRBV6-2 or TRBV6-3 and J is TRBJ2-3; 10 nucleotides match TRBD2. In nucleotides, the CDR3 is TGTGCCAGCAAAAGTCGGACTAGCGGAGGTATCACAGATACGCAGTATTTT. Residues: CASKSRTSGGITDTQYF.